One and the same sample provided the 23 T cell receptor beta chains below, sequenced in a study of T cells in Graves' hyperthyroidism and ophthalmopathy. Amplification yielded TCR beta CDR3 regions, with RNA transcripts as the source. HTBI primers were employed in a first-round RT-PCR of the TCR CDR3. Each CDR3 protein is one row after TCRdb ran MiXCR on the multiplex PCR reads. The data hold some 300,000 distinct CDR3 sequences, with about an eighth observed a single time. The specimen sequenced was blood. The receptors derive from a woman aged 30 to 39 with Graves' hyperthyroidism that later progressed to Graves' ophthalmopathy.

The rearrangement links TRBV6-1 to TRBJ2-3; D is perhaps TRBD2 (5 bases). Germline V lookup: CDR1 MNHNS, CDR2 SASEGT. This CDR3 is 13 amino acids long. V gave up 8 bases and J gave up 8 bases, with 17 bases separating them. CDR3: CASSPGSEATQYF. CDR3 nucleotides: TGTGCCAGCTCCCCTGGGTCGGAGGCTACGCAGTATTTT.

At least ten counts were recorded for this clonotype. The V gene is TRBV5-1, the J gene TRBJ1-2; maybe TRBD1 (5 bases). V lost 0 bases and J 5 bases, leaving 11 bases between the germline ends. Germline CDR1 is SGHRS and CDR2 is YFSETQ. This CDR3 is 14 amino acids long. In DNA, the CDR3 is TGCGCCAGCAGCTTGGCCTCAGGGCGTTATGGCTACACCTTC. Translation gives CASSLASGRYGYTF.

In this sample, this clonotype turned up many times. J is TRBJ1-2 and V is TRBV30, with 7 nucleotides matching TRBD1. Losses at the gene ends were 8 bases for V and 3 bases for J; bases not matched to a gene: 3. The CDR3 is 11 residues long. Germline CDR1 reads GTSNPN; CDR2 reads SVGIG (reference sequence). For the CDR3, the DNA is TGTGCCCGCGACAGGGACTATGGCTACACCTTC. Translating it yields CARDRDYGYTF.

This rearrangement joins TRBV6-2 or TRBV6-3 to TRBJ2-1; unclear D gene. Trimming took off 5 bases at V and 4 bases at J, with 15 bases between the two ends. The CDR3 loop spans 15 amino acids. Germline CDR1 reads MNHEY; CDR2 reads SVGEGT. CDR3 in DNA: TGTGCCAGCAGTACCTACGGAGCTTCTTACAATGAGCAGTTCTTC. Translation: CASSTYGASYNEQFF.

The sample holds many counts of this clonotype. This chain links TRBV28 with TRBJ1-2, with D maybe TRBD1 (6 bases). The CDR3 extends over 17 amino acids. Germline V lookup: CDR1 MDHEN, CDR2 SYDVKM. Trimming took 3 bases from V and 8 from J, leaving 25 bases between them. Here the CDR3 reads CASSFPLGAGARRGYTF. The CDR3 DNA follows: TGTGCCAGCAGTTTTCCGCTCGGGGCAGGGGCGAGGAGAGGCTACACCTTC.

There are many counts of this clonotype. The V gene is TRBV27, the J gene TRBJ1-2; D is unresolved. The length of the CDR3 is 13 residues. Germline V lookup: CDR1 MNHEY, CDR2 SMNVEV (reference sequence). The V gene lost 6 bases and the J gene lost 4 bases, with 12 bases spanning the gap. CDR3 in amino acids: CASSPVKGYGYTF. In DNA, the CDR3 is TGTGCCAGCAGCCCCGTTAAGGGCTATGGCTACACCTTC.

This clonotype was found many times. The rearrangement uses TRBV16 and TRBJ1-1; D is perhaps TRBD1 (5 bases). The CDR3 consists of 16 residues. Trimming pared 2 bases from V and 2 bases from J, leaving 15 bases between. From germline, CDR1 is KGHSY and CDR2 FQNENV. CDR3 amino acids: CASSQRGRTGNTEAFF. In DNA form, the CDR3 reads TGTGCCAGCAGCCAACGGGGGAGGACCGGAAACACTGAAGCTTTCTTT. Full variable domain (outside the CDR3, taken from reference TRBV16 and TRBJ1-1): GEEVAQTPKHLVRGEGQKAKLYCAPIKGHSYVFWYQQVLKNEFKFLISFQNENVFDETGMPKERFSAKCLPNSPCSLEIQATKLEDSAVYFCASSQRGRTGNTEAFFGQGTRLTVV.

This chain's CDR3 is CASSSMAGDYNEQFF. The CDR3 DNA sequence: TGTGCCAGCTCCTCTATGGCGGGGGACTACAATGAGCAGTTCTTC. The V and J genes are TRBV6-2 or TRBV6-3 and TRBJ2-1, with TRBD2 identical over 7 bases. The germline V gene encodes CDR1 MNHEY and CDR2 SVGEGT. The CDR3 has 15 amino acids. Trimming removed 8 bases from V and 3 bases from J; junction bases left unmatched: 10.

In this sample, this clonotype turned up many times. V gene TRBV18 combines with J gene TRBJ1-2, with a tentative D call TRBD1 (6 bases). Germline-derived CDR1 and CDR2 are KGHSH and LQKENI. This CDR3 has 13 amino acids. The V end lost 6 bases, the J end lost 6 bases, and 14 bases lay between the germline ends. For the CDR3, the DNA is TGTGCCAGCTCCGAAACAGGGTACCATGGCTACACCTTC. Encoded protein: CASSETGYHGYTF.

This sequence joins TRBV28 and TRBJ1-5; no reliable D call. V lost 3 bases and J 7 bases, leaving 13 bases between the germline ends. CDR1 and CDR2 (germline): MDHEN, SYDVKM. CDR3 size: 14 residues. The CDR3 protein is CASSFLRVGQPQHF. DNA of the CDR3: TGTGCCAGCAGTTTTCTGAGGGTGGGACAGCCCCAGCATTTT.

This clonotype was observed at least ten times. The chain joins TRBV6-1 to TRBJ1-1; D may be TRBD1 (5 bases). Trimming took off 6 bases at V and 1 base at J, with 18 bases between the two ends. This CDR3 contains 16 residues. CDR1 and CDR2 (germline): MNHNS, SASEGT. CDR3 nucleotide sequence: TGTGCCAGCAGGACATGGACGGGACGGCCGAACACTGAAGCTTTCTTT. Its protein product is CASRTWTGRPNTEAFF.

This clonotype was seen repeatedly, ten times or more. The V call is TRBV20-1, the J call TRBJ2-5, with D possibly being TRBD2 (6 bases). CDR1 and CDR2 from the germline V gene are DFQATT and SNEGSKA (reference sequence). V was shortened by 3 bases and J by 7 bases, with 18 bases between the two germline ends. This CDR3 spans 14 amino acids. CDR3 sequence: CSASPLAGSGTQYF. Here the CDR3 DNA reads TGCAGTGCTAGTCCCCTTGCGGGATCTGGGACCCAGTACTTC.

The CDR3 nucleotides are TGTGCCAGCAGCCGGACTAGCGGAGGGGAGACCCAGTACTTC. This translates into CASSRTSGGETQYF. This chain links TRBV7-2 with TRBJ2-5, with 10 bases fitting TRBD2. Germline CDR1 and CDR2: SGHTA and FQGNSA. The CDR3 has 14 amino acids. The ends lost 5 bases at V and 5 bases at J; junction bases unmatched: 5.

The gene calls are TRBV7-3 and TRBJ2-2; either TRBD1 or TRBD2 may supply D (5 bases each). Between the trimmed V and J ends, which lost 9 bases and 0 bases, there was a span of 17 bases. This CDR3 contains 16 residues. Germline CDR1 is SGHTA and CDR2 is FQGTGA. CDR3 region: CASSAHGDANTGELFF. The CDR3 nucleotides read TGTGCCAGTTCTGCCCACGGGGACGCGAACACCGGGGAGCTGTTTTTT.

The chain joins TRBV19 to TRBJ2-1; TRBD2 agrees at 11 bases. Germline CDR1 reads LNHDA; CDR2 reads SQIVND (reference sequence). CDR3 length equals 16 residues. Germline trimming cut 5 bases from V and 7 bases from J; bases unmatched to any gene: 10. CDR3 nucleotides: TGTGCCAGTAGTTTCCCTGGGCTAGCGGGAGGTAATGAGCAGTTCTTC. It codes for CASSFPGLAGGNEQFF.

This clonotype occurred many times. The genes are TRBV9 and TRBJ2-3; 9 nucleotides match TRBD2. The J segment lost 6 bases and the V segment lost 3 bases, leaving 11 bases of the junction unmatched. Per the germline V gene, CDR1 is SGDLS and CDR2 is YYNGEE. CDR3 length: 16 residues. The CDR3 coding sequence is TGTGCCAGCAGCGATAGCCTTACGAGCGGGAGGGATACGCAGTATTTT. Its translation: CASSDSLTSGRDTQYF.

A few counts support this clonotype. The rearrangement joins TRBV14 to TRBJ1-2, with D unclear. This CDR3 has 13 amino acids. Trimming shortened V by 1 base and J by 4 bases, and 7 bases separated the two germline ends. Germline assignment: CDR1 SGHDN and CDR2 FVKESK. DNA for the CDR3: TGTGCCAGCAGCCAAGGACGGCTCTATGGCTACACCTTC. It encodes CASSQGRLYGYTF.

The sample holds many counts of this clonotype. V is TRBV7-9 and J is TRBJ2-3, with 8 positions matching TRBD2. Trimming at V came to 5 bases and at J to 0 bases, leaving 7 bases not matched to a gene. Germline CDR1 reads SEHNR; CDR2 reads FQNEAQ (reference sequence). The CDR3 is 16 amino acids. The CDR3 nucleotides are TGTGCCAGCAGCACCACTAGCGGCCCGAGCACAGATACGCAGTATTTT. Translation: CASSTTSGPSTDTQYF. Together with reference TRBV7-9 and TRBJ2-3, the CDR3 gives the full variable domain: DTGVSQNPRHKITKRGQNVTFRCDPISEHNRLYWYRQTLGQGPEFLTYFQNEAQLEKSRLLSDRFSAERPKGSFSTLEIQRTEQGDSAMYLCASSTTSGPSTDTQYFGPGTRLTVL.

CDR3 sequence: CASGFTGGHSPLHF. The CDR3 DNA reads TGTGCCAGCGGATTTACGGGGGGGCATTCACCCCTCCACTTT. The V call is TRBV6-1, the J call TRBJ1-6; TRBD1 is a possible D gene (6 bases). With 8 bases removed from V and 8 bases from J, the gap between germline ends came to 16 bases. Germline V gives CDR1 MNHNS, CDR2 SASEGT. The CDR3 extends over 14 amino acids.

This clonotype has more than one count but fewer than ten. The rearrangement links TRBV2 to TRBJ2-3, with 7 nucleotides matching TRBD2. The V gene end was trimmed by 2 bases and the J gene end by 3 bases; junction bases not matched to a gene: 5. Germline lookup yields CDR1 SNHLY and CDR2 FYNNEI. The CDR3 covers 15 residues. The chain's CDR3 is CASSERQRETDTQYF. The CDR3 bases are TGTGCCAGCAGTGAACGGCAGCGGGAAACAGATACGCAGTATTTT.

This clonotype was picked up many times. The V call is TRBV20-1, the J call TRBJ2-7; D not certain. The germline CDR1 and CDR2 sequences are DFQATT and SNEGSKA (reference sequence). The V and J ends lost 6 bases and 7 bases respectively, with 16 bases between them. The CDR3 spans 12 residues. CDR3 region: CSAEVGMSEQYF. The CDR3 region has the DNA TGCAGTGCCGAGGTAGGGATGAGTGAGCAGTACTTC.

This clonotype was detected many times. One end of the junction fails to match germline, which may point to a read error. The rearrangement uses TRBV28 and TRBJ1-1; 7 positions agree with TRBD1. The CDR3 contains 14 residues. Germline V gives CDR1 MDHEN, CDR2 SYDVKM. CDR3 nucleotides: TGTGCCGGCAGCAGAGGGGGCTTGGCCACTGAAGCTTTCTTT. Its protein product is CAGSRGGLATEAFF. Based on the CDR3 plus reference TRBV28 and TRBJ1-1, the full variable domain is DVKVTQSSRYLVKRTGEKVFLECVQDMDHENMFWYRQDPGLGLRLIYFSYDVKMKEKGDIPEGYSVSREKKERFSLILESASTNQTSMYLCAGSRGGLATEAFFGQGTRLTVV.

This clonotype was observed a handful of times. The chain joins TRBV19 to TRBJ2-2, with 8 bases identical to TRBD2. This CDR3 has 17 residues. Looked up from germline, CDR1 is LNHDA and CDR2 is SQIVND (reference sequence). V lost 9 bases, J lost 1 base, and 13 bases stayed unmatched. CDR3 sequence reads: CASRDAKAGGNTGELFF. In DNA form, the CDR3 reads TGTGCCAGCCGCGACGCAAAGGCGGGAGGGAACACCGGGGAGCTGTTTTTT.